These T cell receptor beta chains were read from a single sample in a study of cytomegalovirus exposure and HLA in healthy donors. Data came from immunoSEQ multiplex PCR; TCRdb stores just in-frame clones and leaves some out. The sample records 200,000 or so clones, roughly 80% being singletons. Source material: PBMCs. The receptors here all came from a man aged 25 to 40 in good health and CMV-seronegative. The CDR3 runs from the conserved cysteine through the conserved F or W. A D gene is named only where the DNA matches it firmly. Clone size, where shown, is once, few, many, or a class for clones that have expanded.

J gene	clone size	D gene	V gene	CDR3 protein	CDR3 DNA
TRBJ1-4	NA	NA	TRBV7-6	CASSSPGDVNNEKLFF	TGTGCCAGCAGCAGCCCGGGGGACGTAAATAATGAAAAACTGTTTTTT
TRBJ2-7	NA	TRBD1	TRBV7-9	CASSLAGGGEQYF	TGTGCCAGCAGCTTAGCAGGGGGCGGCGAGCAGTACTTC
TRBJ2-1	once	NA	TRBV6-6	CASSTDSGSYNEQFF	TGTGCCAGCAGTACGGACAGTGGGTCCTACAATGAGCAGTTCTTC
TRBJ1-1	NA	NA	TRBV21-1	CASSKVLNRDKNTEAFF	TGTGCCAGCAGCAAAGTCTTGAACCGGGACAAGAACACTGAAGCTTTCTTT
TRBJ1-1	few	NA	TRBV9	CASSVDGGRAEAFF	TGTGCCAGCAGCGTAGACGGGGGTAGAGCTGAAGCTTTCTTT
TRBJ2-1	NA	NA	TRBV4-3	CASSQVETDKGLGEQFF	TGCGCCAGCAGCCAAGTCGAGACGGACAAGGGGTTGGGTGAGCAGTTCTTC
TRBJ2-5	NA	NA	TRBV2	CASKDYSPRETQYF	TGTGCCAGCAAGGATTACAGCCCCCGAGAGACCCAGTACTTC
TRBJ1-1	NA	NA	TRBV25-1	CASSERAGAPLEAFF	TGTGCCAGCAGTGAACGCGCTGGGGCTCCTCTTGAAGCTTTCTTT
TRBJ1-5	NA	TRBD1	TRBV6-1	CASSEVTGGNLFNQPQHF	TGTGCCAGCAGTGAGGTGACAGGGGGTAACCTGTTCAATCAGCCCCAGCATTTT
TRBJ1-6	few	NA	TRBV5-6	CASSLYHRENSPLHF	TGTGCCAGCAGCTTATACCACAGGGAAAATTCACCCCTCCACTTT
TRBJ2-7	NA	NA	TRBV7-3	CASSSGRGEQYF	TGTGCCAGCAGCTCCGGAAGGGGCGAGCAGTACTTC
TRBJ1-1	NA	NA	TRBV5-4	CASSEQAHTEAFF	TGTGCCAGCAGCGAGCAGGCCCACACTGAAGCTTTCTTT
TRBJ2-5	NA	NA	TRBV5-6	CASSYADSEETQYF	TGTGCCAGCAGCTACGCGGATTCGGAAGAGACCCAGTACTTC
TRBJ2-1	NA	NA	TRBV12-5	CASGLVRAGVRSYNEQFF	TGTGCTAGTGGTTTGGTACGGGCAGGGGTTAGATCCTACAATGAGCAGTTCTTC
TRBJ2-1	NA	NA	TRBV7-3	CASSHPGRYNEQFF	TGTGCCAGCAGCCACCCGGGGAGATACAATGAGCAGTTCTTC
TRBJ2-1	NA	NA	TRBV2	CASRARTGLNEQFF	TGTGCCAGCAGGGCGAGGACTGGCCTTAATGAGCAGTTCTTC
TRBJ1-2	NA	TRBD1	TRBV9	CASSVTPGTAGYTF	TGTGCCAGCAGCGTAACCCCGGGGACAGCGGGCTACACCTTC
TRBJ2-7	NA	NA	TRBV2	CASWTQTYEQYF	TGTGCCTCATGGACTCAAACCTACGAGCAGTACTTC
TRBJ2-3	NA	NA	TRBV28	CASLGAGELPLSTDTQYF	TGTGCCAGCCTGGGGGCAGGGGAGCTTCCCCTAAGCACAGATACGCAGTATTTT
TRBJ1-1	few	NA	TRBV19	CASSEIRGTEAFF	TGTGCCAGTAGTGAAATAAGGGGCACTGAAGCTTTCTTT
TRBJ2-2	once	NA	TRBV5-4	CASTGTNTGELFF	TGTGCCAGCACGGGGACAAACACCGGGGAGCTGTTTTTT
TRBJ2-5	NA	NA	TRBV5-1	CASSLVADRRQTQYF	TGCGCCAGCAGCTTGGTAGCGGACCGCAGACAGACCCAGTACTTC
TRBJ1-2	NA	TRBD1	TRBV15	CATGQVPNYGYTF	TGTGCCACCGGACAGGTCCCCAACTATGGCTACACCTTC
TRBJ2-7	NA	NA	TRBV5-1	CASSLAPGGNYEQYF	TGCGCCAGCAGCTTGGCCCCAGGGGGGAACTACGAGCAGTACTTC
TRBJ2-1	NA	TRBD2	TRBV19	CASSIESGGALNEQFF	TGTGCCAGTAGTATCGAAAGCGGGGGGGCCCTCAATGAGCAGTTCTTC
TRBJ1-6	NA	NA	TRBV5-1	CASSAGLRNSPLHF	TGCGCCAGCAGCGCGGGACTCCGGAATTCACCCCTCCACTTT
TRBJ2-1	NA	TRBD2	TRBV11-2	CASSFERGGLYEQFF	TGTGCCAGCAGCTTCGAGCGGGGGGGCCTGTATGAGCAGTTCTTC
TRBJ2-1	NA	NA	TRBV9	CASSPQASSYNEQFF	TGTGCCAGCAGCCCACAGGCTAGCTCCTACAATGAGCAGTTCTTC
TRBJ2-7	once	TRBD1	TRBV28	CASSLGTGGSYEQYF	TGTGCCAGCAGCCTAGGGACAGGGGGCTCCTACGAGCAGTACTTC
TRBJ2-3	NA	NA	TRBV5-1	CASSAAFPSVGTDTQYF	TGCGCCAGCAGCGCGGCGTTCCCCAGCGTTGGCACAGATACGCAGTATTTT
TRBJ2-3	NA	TRBD1	TRBV19	CASSKGAGTGTDTQYF	TGTGCCAGTAGTAAGGGGGCCGGTACAGGGACAGATACGCAGTATTTT
TRBJ2-2	NA	TRBD1	TRBV4-1	CASSGDRGRTGELFF	TGCGCCAGCAGCGGTGACAGGGGGCGGACCGGGGAGCTGTTTTTT
TRBJ2-7	few	NA	TRBV10-2	CASSEWFRDTFYEQYF	TGCGCCAGCAGTGAGTGGTTCCGGGACACCTTCTACGAGCAGTACTTC
TRBJ2-7	NA	TRBD2	TRBV4-3	CASSPLSTSENYEQYF	TGCGCCAGCAGCCCACTGTCCACTAGCGAGAACTACGAGCAGTACTTC
TRBJ2-5	NA	TRBD2	TRBV5-4	CASSLVGASGGETQYF	TGTGCCAGCAGCTTGGTAGGGGCTAGCGGGGGGGAGACCCAGTACTTC
TRBJ2-3	once	TRBD2	TRBV4-2	CASSPPSGGQDTQYF	TGTGCCAGCAGCCCGCCGAGCGGGGGGCAAGATACGCAGTATTTT
TRBJ2-3	NA	NA	TRBV5-1	CASSSAGRGPGDMQYF	TGCGCCAGCAGCAGCGCGGGGCGGGGACCCGGAGATATGCAGTATTTT
TRBJ2-5	NA	NA	TRBV6-5	CASSSTTRGETQYF	TGTGCCAGCAGTTCCACGACTAGAGGCGAGACCCAGTACTTC
TRBJ2-1	NA	TRBD2	TRBV15	CATRYSGGDYNEQFF	TGTGCCACCAGGTATAGCGGGGGGGATTACAATGAGCAGTTCTTC
TRBJ1-2	NA	NA	TRBV5-8	CASSLPRGFSYGYTF	TGTGCCAGCAGCTTGCCCCGGGGATTCAGCTATGGCTACACCTTC
TRBJ1-2	NA	NA	TRBV4-3	CASSQDSGVNYGYTF	TGCGCCAGCAGCCAAGACTCGGGGGTTAACTATGGCTACACCTTC
TRBJ1-2	NA	TRBD1	TRBV5-1	CASSSKGGSNYGYTF	TGCGCCAGCAGCTCGAAAGGGGGCTCTAACTATGGCTACACCTTC
TRBJ1-1	NA	TRBD1	TRBV7-6	CASSAEVDRLYEAFF	TGTGCCAGCAGTGCCGAGGTGGACAGGCTATACGAAGCTTTCTTT